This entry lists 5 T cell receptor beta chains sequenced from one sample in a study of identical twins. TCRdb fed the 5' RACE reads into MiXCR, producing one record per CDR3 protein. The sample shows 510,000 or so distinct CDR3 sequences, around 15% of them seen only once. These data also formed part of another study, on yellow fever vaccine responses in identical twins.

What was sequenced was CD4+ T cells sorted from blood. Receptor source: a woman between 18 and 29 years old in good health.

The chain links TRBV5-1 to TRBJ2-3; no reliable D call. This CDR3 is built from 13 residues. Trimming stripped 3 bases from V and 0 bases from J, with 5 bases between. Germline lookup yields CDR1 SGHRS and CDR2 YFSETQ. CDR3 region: CASSSQSTDTQYF. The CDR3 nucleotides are TGCGCCAGCAGCTCCCAAAGCACAGATACGCAGTATTTT.

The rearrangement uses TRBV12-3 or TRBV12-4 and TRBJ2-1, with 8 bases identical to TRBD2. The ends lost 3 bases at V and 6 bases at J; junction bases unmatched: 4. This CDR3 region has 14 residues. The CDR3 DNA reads TGTGCCAGCAGTTTGGGACTAGGGTCCAATGAGCAGTTCTTC. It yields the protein CASSLGLGSNEQFF.

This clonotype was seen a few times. Here the CDR3 reads CASSLVLAGSKNTGELFF. DNA of the CDR3: TGTGCCAGCAGCTTAGTCCTAGCGGGGAGCAAGAACACCGGGGAGCTGTTTTTT. This chain links TRBV11-2 with TRBJ2-2; TRBD2 agrees at 9 bases. Trimming removed 1 base from V and 1 base from J; junction bases left unmatched: 7. Germline V gives CDR1 SGHAT, CDR2 FQNNGV. The CDR3 extends over 18 amino acids.

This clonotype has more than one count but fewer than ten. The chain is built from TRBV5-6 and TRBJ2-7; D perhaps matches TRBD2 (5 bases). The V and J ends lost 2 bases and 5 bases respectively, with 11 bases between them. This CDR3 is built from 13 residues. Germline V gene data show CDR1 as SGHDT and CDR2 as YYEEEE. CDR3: CASSFVLGNEQYF. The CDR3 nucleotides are TGTGCCAGCAGCTTCGTACTCGGGAACGAGCAGTACTTC.

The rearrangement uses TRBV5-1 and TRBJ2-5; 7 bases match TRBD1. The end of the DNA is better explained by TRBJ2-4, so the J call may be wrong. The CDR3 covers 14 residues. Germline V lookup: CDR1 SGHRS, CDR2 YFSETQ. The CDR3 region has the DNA TGCGCCAGCAAAAAGGATCGGGACAGCCCCATTCAGTACTTC. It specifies CASKKDRDSPIQYF.